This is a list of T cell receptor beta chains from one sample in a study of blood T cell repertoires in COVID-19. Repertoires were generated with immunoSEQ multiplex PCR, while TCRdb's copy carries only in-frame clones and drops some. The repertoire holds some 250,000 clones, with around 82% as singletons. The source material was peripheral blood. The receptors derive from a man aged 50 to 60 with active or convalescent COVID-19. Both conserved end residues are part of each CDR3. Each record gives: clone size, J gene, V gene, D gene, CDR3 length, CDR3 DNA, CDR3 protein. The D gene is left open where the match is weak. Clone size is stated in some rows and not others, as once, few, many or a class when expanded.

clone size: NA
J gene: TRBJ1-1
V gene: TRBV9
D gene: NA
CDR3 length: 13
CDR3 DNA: TGTGCCAGCAGCGAAGAGGGAAATACTGAAGCTTTCTTT
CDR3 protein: CASSEEGNTEAFF

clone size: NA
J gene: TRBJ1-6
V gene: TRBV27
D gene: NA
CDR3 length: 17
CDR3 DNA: TGTGCCAGCAGTTACTTCCAGACCACAACAGCAAATTCACCCCTCCACTTT
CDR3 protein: CASSYFQTTTANSPLHF

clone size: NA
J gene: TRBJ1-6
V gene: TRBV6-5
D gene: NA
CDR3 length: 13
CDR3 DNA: TGTGCCAGCAGCCCAGGACAGAATTCACCCCTCCACTTT
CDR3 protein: CASSPGQNSPLHF

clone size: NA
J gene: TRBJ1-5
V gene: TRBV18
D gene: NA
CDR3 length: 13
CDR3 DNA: TGTGCCAGCTCACCCCGTCCCGATCAGCCCCAGCATTTT
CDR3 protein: CASSPRPDQPQHF

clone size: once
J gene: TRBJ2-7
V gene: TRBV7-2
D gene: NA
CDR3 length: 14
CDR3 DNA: TGTGCCAGCAGGCCCCCGCGGGGACCCCACGAGCAGTACTTC
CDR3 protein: CASRPPRGPHEQYF

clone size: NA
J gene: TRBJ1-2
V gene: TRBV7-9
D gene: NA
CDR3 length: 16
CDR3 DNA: TGTGCCAGCAGCTTAGTTGGGGCCTGGGGCGACTATGGCTACACCTTC
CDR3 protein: CASSLVGAWGDYGYTF

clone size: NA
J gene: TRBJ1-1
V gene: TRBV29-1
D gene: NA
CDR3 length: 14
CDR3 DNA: TGCAGCGTTGACACCCGCACAGGGAACACTGAAGCTTTCTTT
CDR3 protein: CSVDTRTGNTEAFF

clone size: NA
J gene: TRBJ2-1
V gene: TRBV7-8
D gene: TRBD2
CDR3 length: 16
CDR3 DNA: TGTGCCAGCAGCCTCGGGGCGGGGGGCCCCCTCAATGAGCAGTTCTTC
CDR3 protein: CASSLGAGGPLNEQFF

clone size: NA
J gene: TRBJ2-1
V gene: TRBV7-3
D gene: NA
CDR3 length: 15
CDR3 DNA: TGTGCCAGCAGCTTAATCCAGGGTCCCTACAATGAGCAGTTCTTC
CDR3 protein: CASSLIQGPYNEQFF

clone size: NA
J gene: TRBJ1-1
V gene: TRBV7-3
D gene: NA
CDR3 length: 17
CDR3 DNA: TGTGCCAGCAGCCCCCAAGTCGTAGGACGGGGGAACACTGAAGCTTTCTTT
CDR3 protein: CASSPQVVGRGNTEAFF

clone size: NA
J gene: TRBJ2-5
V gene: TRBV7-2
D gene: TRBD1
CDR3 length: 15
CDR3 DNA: TGTGCCAGCAGCCTCCGGACAGGGGGCGGAGAGACCCAGTACTTC
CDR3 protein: CASSLRTGGGETQYF

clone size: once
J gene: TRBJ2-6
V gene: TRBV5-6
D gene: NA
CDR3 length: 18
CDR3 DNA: TGTGCCAGCAGCCTCCGACGACAGCCACACTCTGGGGCCAACGTCCTGACTTTC
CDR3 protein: CASSLRRQPHSGANVLTF

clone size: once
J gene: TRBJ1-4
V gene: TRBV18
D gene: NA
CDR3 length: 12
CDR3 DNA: TGTGCCAGCTCACGAGAGAATGAAAAACTGTTTTTT
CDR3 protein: CASSRENEKLFF

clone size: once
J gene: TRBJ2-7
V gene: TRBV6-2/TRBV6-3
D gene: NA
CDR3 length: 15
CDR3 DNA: TGTGCCAGCAGTTACGGCGGGGTCACAGCCTACGAGCAGTACTTC
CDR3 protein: CASSYGGVTAYEQYF

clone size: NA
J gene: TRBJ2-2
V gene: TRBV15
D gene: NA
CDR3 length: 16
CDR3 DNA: TGTGCCACCAGCAGAGAACGGAACAGGGCGGCCGGGGAGCTGTTTTTT
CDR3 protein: CATSRERNRAAGELFF

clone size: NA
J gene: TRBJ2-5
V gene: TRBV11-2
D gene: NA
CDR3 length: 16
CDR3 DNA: TGTGCCAGCAGCCTCCATCTAGCGAGACTCCAAGAGACCCAGTACTTC
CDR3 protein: CASSLHLARLQETQYF

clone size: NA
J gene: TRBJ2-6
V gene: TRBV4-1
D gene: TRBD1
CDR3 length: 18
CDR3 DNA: TGCGCCAGCAGAGAGACCGGGACAGGAACCTCTGGGGCCAACGTCCTGACTTTC
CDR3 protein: CASRETGTGTSGANVLTF

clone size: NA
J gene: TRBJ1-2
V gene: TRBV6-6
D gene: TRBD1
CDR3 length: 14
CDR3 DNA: TGTGCCAGCTCGGGAACAGGGGCTAGCTATGGCTACACCTTC
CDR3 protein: CASSGTGASYGYTF

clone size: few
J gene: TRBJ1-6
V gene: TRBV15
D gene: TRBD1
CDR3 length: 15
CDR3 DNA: TGTGCCACTAAGCCGGGACAGGGGATAAATTCACCCCTCCACTTT
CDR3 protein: CATKPGQGINSPLHF

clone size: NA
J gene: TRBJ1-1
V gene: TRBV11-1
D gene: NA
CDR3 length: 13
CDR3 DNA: TGTGCCAGCAGCCTGGAGAGGAACACTGAAGCTTTCTTT
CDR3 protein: CASSLERNTEAFF

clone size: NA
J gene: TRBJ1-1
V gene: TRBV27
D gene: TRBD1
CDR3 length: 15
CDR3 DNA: TGTGCCAGCAACCACGGACAGGGGTTGAGCACTGAAGCTTTCTTT
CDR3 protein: CASNHGQGLSTEAFF

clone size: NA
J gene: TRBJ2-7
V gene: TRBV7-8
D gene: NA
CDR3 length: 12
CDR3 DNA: TGTGCCAGCAGCCCCCTCGGCTACGAGCAGTACTTC
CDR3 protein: CASSPLGYEQYF

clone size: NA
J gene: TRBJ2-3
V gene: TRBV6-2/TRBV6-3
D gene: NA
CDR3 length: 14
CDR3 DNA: TGTGCCAGCAGTTACGGGTCTAGCGAAGATACGCAGTATTTT
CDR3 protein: CASSYGSSEDTQYF